These 32 T cell receptor beta chains were all obtained from the same sample, sequenced in a study of CD8+ T cells in alopecia areata. cDNA reverse transcribed from extracted RNA served as the sequencing template. Sequenced by immunoSEQ multiplex PCR; TCRdb stores in-frame clones only, minus some. The sample contains over 100,000 clones, about 49% of which appear only once. The sample consisted of CD8+ T cells sorted from blood, taken at week 0. All receptors come from a human donor with alopecia areata.

The chain employs TRBV6-1 and TRBJ1-5, with unresolved D. The V gene's germline CDR1 is MNHNS and CDR2 SASEGT. V lost 3 bases and J 6 bases, leaving 12 bases between the germline ends. The CDR3 length is 14 residues. The CDR3 reads CASSDLGLGQPQHF. Written as DNA, the CDR3 is TGTGCCAGCAGTGACTTAGGCCTCGGTCAGCCCCAGCATTTT.

This chain links TRBV7-3 with TRBJ2-6, with D perhaps matching TRBD2 (6 bases). CDR1 is SGHTA, CDR2 FQGTGA, per germline. V shed 1 base and J shed 2 bases, with 15 bases lying between them. CDR3 length: 18 residues. The CDR3 DNA sequence: TGTGCCAGCAGCTTAATGCCCGCGGGGTCGGCTGGGGCCAACGTCCTGACTTTC. Its protein is CASSLMPAGSAGANVLTF.

This clone was observed at least ten times. J is TRBJ2-1 and V is TRBV4-1, with TRBD1 identical over 7 bases. The CDR3 has 13 amino acids. Germline V gives CDR1 MGHRA, CDR2 YSYEKL. V trimming: 3 bases; J trimming: 7 bases; junction bases outside the gene matches: 3. The CDR3 protein is CASSHYRGNEQFF. DNA of the CDR3: TGCGCCAGCAGCCATTACAGGGGAAATGAGCAGTTCTTC.

This clone was detected a few times. This chain uses TRBV5-8 with TRBJ1-2; possibly TRBD1 for D (5 bases). CDR3 length: 16 amino acids. Trimming removed 0 bases from V and 8 bases from J, with 20 bases in between. The germline CDR1 and CDR2 sequences are SGHTS and YDEGEE. CDR3 in amino acids: CASSLANRGAREGYTF. CDR3 nucleotide sequence: TGTGCCAGCAGCTTGGCCAATCGAGGGGCCCGGGAGGGCTACACCTTC.

The chain recombines TRBV27 with TRBJ2-1, with TRBD1 identical over 7 bases. CDR1 is MNHEY and CDR2 is SMNVEV in the germline V gene (reference sequence). This CDR3 contains 13 residues. V was pared by 5 bases and J by 8 bases, with 6 bases of the junction left unmatched. The CDR3 reads CASSIQTGYEQFF. For the CDR3, the DNA is TGTGCCAGCAGTATACAGACAGGGTATGAGCAGTTCTTC.

V is TRBV10-3 and J is TRBJ1-2, with D uncertain. This CDR3 spans 15 amino acids. Germline-derived CDR1 and CDR2 are ENHRY and SYGVKD. Trimming pared 4 bases from V and 3 bases from J, leaving 15 bases between. CDR3 nucleotides: TGTGCCATCAGTGGCCCAGAGGACGGGGACTATGGCTACACCTTC. Its translation: CAISGPEDGDYGYTF.

This clone showed up just a few times. CDR3 sequence (DNA): TGTGCCATCAGCCGGACGGTACAGGGGAGCACAGATACGCAGTATTTT. Translating it yields CAISRTVQGSTDTQYF. This rearrangement joins TRBV10-3 to TRBJ2-3; TRBD1 agrees at 7 bases. Germline V CDR1 and CDR2: ENHRY, SYGVKD. V trimming: 6 bases; J trimming: 0 bases; junction bases outside the gene matches: 9. The CDR3 runs 16 residues.

In its sample, this clone was seen a few times. The genes are TRBV5-4 and TRBJ2-7; D not certain. Germline V gene data show CDR1 as SGHNT and CDR2 as YYREEE (reference sequence). There are 12 residues in the CDR3. V lost 0 bases and J 5 bases, leaving 6 bases between the germline ends. The CDR3 region is CASSLDLNEQYF. The CDR3 DNA reads TGTGCCAGCAGCTTGGACCTAAACGAGCAGTACTTC.

The chain combines TRBV5-1 with TRBJ2-1; no firm D call. Germline lookup yields CDR1 SGHRS and CDR2 YFSETQ. The CDR3 spans 13 residues. Deletions cut 2 bases from V and 10 bases from J, with 13 bases between. The CDR3 is CASSFVRLGEQFF. DNA for the CDR3: TGCGCCAGCAGCTTCGTCCGGCTAGGGGAGCAGTTCTTC.

This clone appeared a few times. DNA of the CDR3: TGTGCCAGCAGCTACAGGGGCCCGGAGACCCAGTACTTC. Encoded protein: CASSYRGPETQYF. V usage is TRBV7-9 and J usage is TRBJ2-5; TRBD1 matches at 7 bases. The trim removed 4 bases at V and 5 bases at J, leaving 4 bases unmatched. Germline V CDR1 and CDR2: SEHNR, FQNEAQ (reference sequence). This CDR3 is built from 13 residues.

This clone turned up a few times. The chain couples TRBV27 to TRBJ1-2; 9 nucleotides align to TRBD1. This CDR3 region has 15 residues. CDR1 and CDR2 from the germline V gene are MNHEY and SMNVEV (reference sequence). V was pared by 3 bases and J by 6 bases, with 8 bases of the junction left unmatched. CDR3 bases: TGTGCCAGCAGTTTTTCCGGGACAGGGAATCATGGCTACACCTTC. Translated: CASSFSGTGNHGYTF.

This chain joins TRBV29-1 and TRBJ2-2; D remains unclear. The CDR3 has 11 residues. Trimming pared 7 bases from V and 5 bases from J, leaving 8 bases between. The germline V gene encodes CDR1 SQVTM and CDR2 ANQGSEA. CDR3 in amino acids: CSGRETGELFF. CDR3 in DNA: TGCAGCGGACGAGAGACCGGGGAGCTGTTTTTT.

This clone was detected only once. The V gene is TRBV30, the J gene TRBJ2-5; possibly TRBD2 for D (6 bases). The V gene's germline CDR1 is GTSNPN and CDR2 SVGIG (reference sequence). V was clipped by 0 bases and J by 3 bases, with 8 bases between them. The CDR3 spans 13 residues. Written as DNA, the CDR3 is TGTGCCTGGAGTGTAGGAGGGGAAGAGACCCAGTACTTC. It encodes CAWSVGGEETQYF.

The chain carries TRBV27 and TRBJ2-7; no clear D. The V end was cut by 5 bases, the J end by 5 bases, with 10 bases between. The germline V gene has CDR1 MNHEY and CDR2 SMNVEV (reference sequence). The CDR3 extends over 12 amino acids. CDR3 loop: CASSPSRHEQYF. As DNA, the CDR3 is TGTGCCAGCAGTCCCTCCCGCCACGAGCAGTACTTC.

This chain connects TRBV7-9 to TRBJ2-2, with 8 nucleotides matching TRBD2. The V and J ends lost 5 bases and 5 bases, in that order; junction bases with no gene match: 10. CDR3 length equals 16 residues. Germline V gene data show CDR1 as SEHNR and CDR2 as FQNEAQ (reference sequence). The chain's CDR3 is CASSHPGGARTGELFF. CDR3 coding DNA: TGTGCCAGCAGCCACCCCGGGGGGGCGCGGACCGGGGAGCTGTTTTTT. The entire variable domain, with the rest obtained from reference TRBV7-9 and TRBJ2-2, is as follows: DTGVSQNPRHKITKRGQNVTFRCDPISEHNRLYWYRQTLGQGPEFLTYFQNEAQLEKSRLLSDRFSAERPKGSFSTLEIQRTEQGDSAMYLCASSHPGGARTGELFFGEGSRLTVL.

The gene calls are TRBV29-1 and TRBJ1-1; TRBD1 might be the D (5 bases). The germline V gene has CDR1 SQVTM and CDR2 ANQGSEA. The V end lost 3 bases, the J end lost 7 bases, and 12 bases lay between the germline ends. The CDR3 has 12 amino acids. The CDR3 region is CSVEDRDLEAFF. Here the CDR3 DNA reads TGCAGCGTTGAGGATAGGGACCTTGAAGCTTTCTTT.

The V gene is TRBV4-1, the J gene TRBJ2-7; D gene ambiguous. The V and J ends lost 4 bases and 6 bases respectively, with 13 bases between them. This CDR3 is 13 amino acids long. Germline V gives CDR1 MGHRA, CDR2 YSYEKL. CDR3 residues: CASSPVLSPEQYF. The CDR3 nucleotides are TGCGCCAGCAGCCCCGTCCTCTCCCCCGAGCAGTACTTC.

The rearrangement joins TRBV6-9 to TRBJ2-3; 9 bases map to TRBD2. V lost 6 bases and J lost 0; bases outside the gene matches: 13. Germline loops: CDR1 MNHGY, CDR2 SVAAGI. This CDR3 spans 18 amino acids. For the CDR3, the DNA is TGTGCCAGCAGGCTAGGCCCTTCTCTAGCGGGGAGCACAGATACGCAGTATTTT. Translated, it gives CASRLGPSLAGSTDTQYF.

A few counts support this clone. The rearrangement joins TRBV27 to TRBJ2-3; D not resolved. The CDR3 runs to 14 residues. V dropped 2 bases and J dropped 2 bases, with 8 bases sitting between them. Per the germline V gene, CDR1 is MNHEY and CDR2 is SMNVEV (reference sequence). As DNA, the CDR3 is TGTGCCAGCAGTTTACTTAGCCTCACAGATACGCAGTATTTT. It codes for CASSLLSLTDTQYF.

V is TRBV5-1 and J is TRBJ1-2; D is ambiguous. Germline lookup yields CDR1 SGHRS and CDR2 YFSETQ. This CDR3 contains 16 residues. V was pared by 1 base and J by 2 bases, with 15 bases between. CDR3 sequence reads: CASSLSRPTINYGYTF. The CDR3 DNA follows: TGCGCCAGCAGCTTGAGCCGGCCCACCATCAACTATGGCTACACCTTC.

The chain recombines TRBV27 with TRBJ1-5, with TRBD1 as a possible D gene (6 bases). Trimming cost V 0 bases and J 0 bases, with 9 bases left between them. CDR3 length: 16 amino acids. Per germline, CDR1 MNHEY and CDR2 SMNVEV (reference sequence). The DNA for the CDR3 is TGTGCCAGCAGTTTATCTGCAGGGGATAGCAATCAGCCCCAGCATTTT. Its protein product is CASSLSAGDSNQPQHF.

There are a few counts of this clone. The rearrangement links TRBV7-9 to TRBJ2-5, with TRBD2 matching 9 bases. J was trimmed by 4 bases and V by 3 bases; bases with no gene match: 6. The CDR3 is made up of 15 amino acids. The V gene's germline CDR1 is SEHNR and CDR2 FQNEAQ (reference sequence). This CDR3 is CASSFVRGGRETQYF. The CDR3 region has the DNA TGTGCCAGCAGCTTCGTGCGGGGGGGCCGAGAGACCCAGTACTTC.

The CDR3 is CASSVGKNTEAFF. DNA of the CDR3: TGTGCCAGCAGTGTAGGGAAGAACACTGAAGCTTTCTTT. V gene TRBV27 combines with J gene TRBJ1-1; D is undetermined. Germline CDR1 MNHEY, CDR2 SMNVEV (reference sequence). The V gene lost 5 bases and the J gene lost 1 base, with 8 bases spanning the gap. The CDR3 loop spans 13 amino acids.

The chain carries TRBV6-5 and TRBJ1-6; D gene ambiguous. The germline CDR1 and CDR2 sequences are MNHEY and SVGAGI. Trimming left V 0 bases short and J 4 bases short, with 7 bases between. The CDR3 spans 15 residues. The DNA for the CDR3 is TGTGCCAGCAGTTACTCAGCAGGATATAATTCACCCCTCCACTTT. Its translation is CASSYSAGYNSPLHF.

V gene TRBV2 combines with J gene TRBJ2-7; D gene unclear. The CDR3 covers 13 residues. The V end lost 2 bases, the J end lost 6 bases, and 11 bases lay between the germline ends. Per the germline V gene, CDR1 is SNHLY and CDR2 is FYNNEI. CDR3 nucleotides: TGTGCCAGCAGTGAAATTGGCGCGTCCGAGCAGTACTTC. Encoded protein: CASSEIGASEQYF.

The chain couples TRBV15 to TRBJ2-3, with 11 bases that match TRBD2. This CDR3 contains 14 residues. Trimming cost V 8 bases and J 2 bases; bases outside gene matches: 3. Germline V lookup: CDR1 LNHNV, CDR2 YYDKDF (reference sequence). The CDR3 DNA sequence: TGTGCCACCCAGACTAGCGGGAACACAGATACGCAGTATTTT. This sequence encodes CATQTSGNTDTQYF.

V is TRBV5-1 and J is TRBJ1-1; D unresolved. There are 16 residues in the CDR3. Per the germline V gene, CDR1 is SGHRS and CDR2 is YFSETQ. With 4 bases removed from V and 5 bases from J, the gap between germline ends came to 21 bases. The CDR3, as DNA: TGCGCCAGCAGCCCCCACCGTGACGGATCCCTGACTGAAGCTTTCTTT. Translation gives CASSPHRDGSLTEAFF.

This clone was observed a few times. The chain carries TRBV7-9 and TRBJ2-3; maybe TRBD1 (6 bases). Germline V gene data show CDR1 as SEHNR and CDR2 as FQNEAQ (reference sequence). There are 14 residues in the CDR3. The V and J ends lost 7 bases and 0 bases respectively, with 11 bases between them. The CDR3 bases are TGTGCCAGCAACGATCAGGGGAGCACAGATACGCAGTATTTT. Translating gives CASNDQGSTDTQYF.

V usage is TRBV9 and J usage is TRBJ1-2, with 8 bases identical to TRBD1. Per the germline V gene, CDR1 is SGDLS and CDR2 is YYNGEE. J was trimmed by 4 bases and V by 3 bases; bases with no gene match: 5. CDR3 length: 14 amino acids. CDR3 in amino acids: CASSGTGTGYGYTF. The DNA of the CDR3 is TGTGCCAGCAGCGGAACCGGGACAGGCTATGGCTACACCTTC.

The rearrangement links TRBV13 to TRBJ2-1; 8 positions agree with TRBD2. The junction had 8 bases not matched to a gene; V was cut back by 5 bases and J by 8 bases. This CDR3 comprises 14 residues. The germline V gene encodes CDR1 PRHDT and CDR2 FYEKMQ (reference sequence). CDR3 sequence reads: CASSQSAGADEQFF. The DNA of the CDR3 is TGTGCCAGCAGCCAATCAGCGGGGGCGGATGAGCAGTTCTTC.

The chain combines TRBV29-1 with TRBJ2-5, with 9 nucleotides matching TRBD2. The CDR3 totals 15 residues. J was trimmed by 2 bases and V by 8 bases; bases with no gene match: 12. The germline V gene has CDR1 SQVTM and CDR2 ANQGSEA. The CDR3 reads CSFEGASGEQETQYF. For the CDR3, the DNA is TGCAGCTTCGAAGGGGCTAGCGGGGAACAAGAGACCCAGTACTTC.

This clone was seen only a few times. This chain uses TRBV27 with TRBJ1-1; D perhaps matches TRBD1 (6 bases). With 5 bases removed from V and 4 bases from J, the gap between germline ends came to 11 bases. The length of the CDR3 is 13 residues. Germline CDR1 reads MNHEY; CDR2 reads SMNVEV (reference sequence). CDR3 sequence (DNA): TGTGCCAGCAGTACAGGGCCGGGCACTGAAGCTTTCTTT. Translated, it gives CASSTGPGTEAFF.